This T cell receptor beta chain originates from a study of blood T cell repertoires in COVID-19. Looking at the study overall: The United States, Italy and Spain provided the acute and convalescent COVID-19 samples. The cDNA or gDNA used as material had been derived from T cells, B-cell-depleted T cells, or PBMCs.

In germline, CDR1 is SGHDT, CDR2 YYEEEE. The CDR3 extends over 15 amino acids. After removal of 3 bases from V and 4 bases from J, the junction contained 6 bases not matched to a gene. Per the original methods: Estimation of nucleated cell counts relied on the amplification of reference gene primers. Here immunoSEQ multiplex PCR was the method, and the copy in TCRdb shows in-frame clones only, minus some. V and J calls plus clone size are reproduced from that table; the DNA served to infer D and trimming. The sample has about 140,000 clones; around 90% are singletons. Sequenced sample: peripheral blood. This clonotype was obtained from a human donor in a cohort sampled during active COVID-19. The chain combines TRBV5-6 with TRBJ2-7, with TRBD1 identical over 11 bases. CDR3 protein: CASSYGTGGIYEQYF. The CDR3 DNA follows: TGTGCCAGCAGCTATGGGACAGGGGGAATTTACGAGCAGTACTTC. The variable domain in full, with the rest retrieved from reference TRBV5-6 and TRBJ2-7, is DAGVTQSPTHLIKTRGQQVTLRCSPKSGHDTVSWYQQALGQGPQFIFQYYEEEERQRGNFPDRFSGHQFPNYSSELNVNALLLGDSALYLCASSYGTGGIYEQYFGPGTRLTVT.